This TCR beta chain was profiled in a study of T cells after yellow fever vaccination. Using its own MiXCR run on the 5' RACE reads, TCRdb lists one record per CDR3 protein. Among about 630,000 distinct CDR3 sequences listed, approximately 13% were seen once. Trimming took 5 bases from V and 4 from J; bases not matched to a gene: 9. Germline V CDR1 and CDR2: MNHEY, SMNVEV (reference sequence). This CDR3 has 17 residues. This rearrangement joins TRBV27 to TRBJ2-1, with 12 bases matching TRBD2. The origin of this receptor is a man younger than 40 who received the YFV17D yellow fever vaccine. Sequences were derived from PBMCs, sampled on the day of the yellow fever booster vaccination. CDR3 sequence: CASSLTSSGRAYNEQFF. CDR3 DNA sequence: TGTGCCAGCAGTCTCACCTCTAGCGGGAGGGCTTACAATGAGCAGTTCTTC.